Listed here is a single TCR beta chain. Original processing methods: Nucleated cell counts were estimated from reference gene primer amplification. The repertoire was sequenced with immunoSEQ multiplex PCR; TCRdb's copy has only in-frame clones and lacks some. V and J calls and clone size are given by that table; D and trimming were obtained from the DNA. The sample shows hundreds of thousands of clones, 87% of them seen only once. This CDR3 spans 12 amino acids. Trimming took 5 bases from V and 8 from J, leaving 12 bases between them. Germline V gives CDR1 SEHNR, CDR2 FQNEAQ (reference sequence). This record belongs to a study of blood T cell repertoires in COVID-19. Study in general: Acute and convalescent COVID-19 samples came from the United States, Italy and Spain. Nucleic acid was either cDNA or gDNA, and it came from T cells, B-cell-depleted T cells, or PBMCs.

The V gene is TRBV7-9, the J gene TRBJ1-1; D is perhaps TRBD1 (6 bases). This clonotype originated in a woman under 30 who had recovered from COVID-19. The sample comprised peripheral blood. The CDR3: CASSDRSLEAFF. The CDR3 region has the DNA TGTGCCAGCAGCGACAGGTCATTAGAAGCTTTCTTT.